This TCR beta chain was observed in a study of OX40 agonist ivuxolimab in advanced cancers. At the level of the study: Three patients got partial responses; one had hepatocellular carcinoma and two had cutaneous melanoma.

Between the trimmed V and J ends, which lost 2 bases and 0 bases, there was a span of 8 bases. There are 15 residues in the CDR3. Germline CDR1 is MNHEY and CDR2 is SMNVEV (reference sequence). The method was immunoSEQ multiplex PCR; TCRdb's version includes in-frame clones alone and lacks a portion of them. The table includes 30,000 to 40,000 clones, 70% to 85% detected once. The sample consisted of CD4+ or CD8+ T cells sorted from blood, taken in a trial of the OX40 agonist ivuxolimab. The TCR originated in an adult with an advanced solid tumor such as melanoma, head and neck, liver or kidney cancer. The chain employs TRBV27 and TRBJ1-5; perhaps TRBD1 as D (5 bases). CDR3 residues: CASSLAGGSNQPQHF. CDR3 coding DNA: TGTGCCAGCAGTTTAGCGGGGGGTAGCAATCAGCCCCAGCATTTT.